This T cell receptor (beta chain) was obtained from a study of blood T cell repertoires in COVID-19. Produced via immunoSEQ multiplex PCR; TCRdb's table is partial and in-frame only. The sample includes 150,000 or so clones, about 85% of them seen just once. A remark on this clone: The sample contains more than one DNA sequence encoding this CDR3.

Those enrolled in Seattle joined during active infection and were followed longitudinally afterward. V lost 3 bases to trimming and J lost 5 bases, with 7 bases between them. The CDR3 has 12 residues. The germline V gene encodes CDR1 MDHEN and CDR2 SYDVKM. The sequence came from a man aged 55 to 70 with COVID-19, enrolled during active disease. The rearrangement links TRBV28 to TRBJ1-2, with unresolved D. The sequencing sample was made of peripheral blood. The CDR3 DNA reads as TGTGCCAGCAGTTTCAGCGGTTATGGCTACACCTTC. Translation gives CASSFSGYGYTF.